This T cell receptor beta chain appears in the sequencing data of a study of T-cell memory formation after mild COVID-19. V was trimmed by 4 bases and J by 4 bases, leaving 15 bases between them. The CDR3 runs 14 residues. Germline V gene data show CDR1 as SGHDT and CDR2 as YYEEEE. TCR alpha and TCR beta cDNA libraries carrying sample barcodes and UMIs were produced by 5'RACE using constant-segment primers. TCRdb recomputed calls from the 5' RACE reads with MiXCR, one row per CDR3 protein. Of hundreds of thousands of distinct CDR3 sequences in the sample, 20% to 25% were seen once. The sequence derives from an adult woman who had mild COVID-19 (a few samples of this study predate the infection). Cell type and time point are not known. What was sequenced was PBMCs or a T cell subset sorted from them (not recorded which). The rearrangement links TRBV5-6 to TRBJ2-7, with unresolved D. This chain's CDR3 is CASSPVGSPYEQYF. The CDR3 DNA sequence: TGTGCCAGCAGCCCGGTTGGCTCCCCGTACGAGCAGTACTTC.